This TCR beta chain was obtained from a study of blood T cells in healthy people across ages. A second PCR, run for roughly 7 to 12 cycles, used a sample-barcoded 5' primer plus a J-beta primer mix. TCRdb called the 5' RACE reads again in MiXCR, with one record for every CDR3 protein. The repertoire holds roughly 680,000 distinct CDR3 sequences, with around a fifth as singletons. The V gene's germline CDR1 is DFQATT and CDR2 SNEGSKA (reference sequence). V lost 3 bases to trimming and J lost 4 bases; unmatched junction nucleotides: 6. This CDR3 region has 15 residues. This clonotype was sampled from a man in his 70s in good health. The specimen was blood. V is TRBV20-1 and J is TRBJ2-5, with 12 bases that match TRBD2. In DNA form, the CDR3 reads TGCAGTGCTAGTGGCCCGGGACTAGCGGGAGAGACCCAGTACTTC. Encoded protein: CSASGPGLAGETQYF.